This T cell receptor beta chain appears in the sequencing data of a study of long-term antiretroviral therapy in people with HIV. Study conclusions and caveats: Compared with controls, HIV repertoires showed narrower CDR3 length ranges. Following ART, diversity rose but still fell short of transplant donor controls.

About this clone itself: Its antigen is unknown.

Germline V gene sequence: CDR1 LNHDA, CDR2 SQIVND (reference sequence). V was clipped by 5 bases and J by 4 bases, with 20 bases between them. There are 16 residues in the CDR3. Run at survey level, the immunoSEQ assay was version v3.0. What sequencing targeted per sample was 40,000-50,000 T-cell genomes. This table comes from immunoSEQ multiplex PCR, and its TCRdb copy is limited to in-frame clones, with some not included. Altogether about 33,000 clones are present, more than 95% being singletons, with the ten largest covering around 2.7%. Two or more post-ART PBMC samples, plus at least one pre-ART sample, were available for each donor.

This receptor was taken from a man between 25 and 39 years old with HIV. This rearrangement joins TRBV19 to TRBJ2-5, with D perhaps being TRBD1 or TRBD2 (5 bases each). Material: unsorted PBMCs, obtained 6.9 years after starting antiretroviral therapy. Written as DNA, the CDR3 is TGTGCCAGTAGTGAGACGGGACGCCCCGGACGAGAGACCCAGTACTTC. Translated: CASSETGRPGRETQYF.